This TCR beta chain was identified in a study of low-dose radiotherapy and immunotherapy resistance in tumors. CDR3 length: 16 amino acids. Germline assignment: CDR1 SGHVS and CDR2 FNYEAQ. Trimming stripped 0 bases from V and 4 bases from J, with 12 bases between. Time point denoted: before trial treatment. At least ten counts were recorded for this clonotype. Gene-specific TRAV and TRBV primers were used for first-strand cDNA, covering alpha and beta chains. The authors amplified TCRs for 20 PCR cycles with a constant-region primer and a V-primer adapter. One entry per CDR3 protein results from TCRdb running MiXCR on the reads. This table holds around 68,000 distinct CDR3 sequences, roughly 29% found once.

Sequences were derived from PBMCs, sampled before treatment. This clonotype was sampled from a male donor with rectosigmoid adenocarcinoma. V gene TRBV7-6 combines with J gene TRBJ2-2, with D maybe TRBD1 (5 bases). Written as DNA, the CDR3 is TGTGCCAGCAGCTTAGCGCGTATCACAGGCACCGGGGAGCTGTTTTTT. Translating it yields CASSLARITGTGELFF.